This T cell receptor (beta chain) was identified during a study of regulatory and conventional T cells in breast cancer (dated by TCRdb to about 2015). Preparation of the library involved PCR. Sequencing was performed on an Illumina MiSeq. The raw public reads went through TCRdb reprocessing: fastp at Q25, MiXCR clone calling, in-frame beta chains kept. Each record represents a unique CDR3 protein, reported with the most common genes and DNA among its rows. The sample profile shows fewer than 20,000 distinct CDR3 sequences; around a third of them were found once. The top ten constitute less than 2% of the sample. This clonotype was recorded once. Its antigen remains unidentified. No much larger clonotype is one base removed from it; base qualities were not supplied. One read alone lends weak support. The junction shows trimming of 0 bases on V and 2 bases on J, plus 13 bases between the germline ends. From the cysteine up to the phenylalanine, the CDR3 has a length of 16 residues. This entry keeps only the CDR3 DNA: 48 bases, framed from base 1. CDR1 and CDR2 are drawn from the germline V gene: SGDLS, YYNGEE.

The sequencing input was conventional T cells from blood. This TCR derives from a female donor in good health. The V gene is TRBV9 and the J gene is TRBJ2-3; the D gene identity is not certain. The DNA is TGTGCCAGCAGCGTAGGACCCCGAGCCACCACAGATACGCAGTATTTT. The translation is CASSVGPRATTDTQYF.